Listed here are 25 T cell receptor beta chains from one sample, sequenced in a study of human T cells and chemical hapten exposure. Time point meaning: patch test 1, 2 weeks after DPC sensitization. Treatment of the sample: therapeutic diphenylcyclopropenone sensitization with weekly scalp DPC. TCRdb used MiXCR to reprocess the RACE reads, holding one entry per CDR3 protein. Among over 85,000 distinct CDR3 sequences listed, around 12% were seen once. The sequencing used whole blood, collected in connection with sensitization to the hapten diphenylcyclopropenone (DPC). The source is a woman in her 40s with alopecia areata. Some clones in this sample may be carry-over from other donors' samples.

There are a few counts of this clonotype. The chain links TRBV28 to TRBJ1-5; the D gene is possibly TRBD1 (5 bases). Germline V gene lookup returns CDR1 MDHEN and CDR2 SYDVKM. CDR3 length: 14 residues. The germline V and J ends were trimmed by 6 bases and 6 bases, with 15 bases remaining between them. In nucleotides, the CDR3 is TGTGCCAGCAGGGGACTCTCTGTCACTCAGCCCCAGCATTTT. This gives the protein CASRGLSVTQPQHF.

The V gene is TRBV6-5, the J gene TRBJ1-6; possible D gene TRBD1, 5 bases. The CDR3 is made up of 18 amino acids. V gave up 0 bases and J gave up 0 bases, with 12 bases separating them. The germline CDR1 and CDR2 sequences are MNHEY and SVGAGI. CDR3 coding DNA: TGTGCCAGCAGTTACTCCGGGACCCTGAGCTCCTATAATTCACCCCTCCACTTT. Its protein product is CASSYSGTLSSYNSPLHF.

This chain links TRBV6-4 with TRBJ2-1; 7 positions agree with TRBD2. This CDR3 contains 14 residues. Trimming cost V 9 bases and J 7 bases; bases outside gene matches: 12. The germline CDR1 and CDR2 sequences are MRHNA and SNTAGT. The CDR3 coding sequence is TGTGCCAGTTCGGCGGGAGAAGATGTGAATGAGCAGTTCTTC. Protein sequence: CASSAGEDVNEQFF.

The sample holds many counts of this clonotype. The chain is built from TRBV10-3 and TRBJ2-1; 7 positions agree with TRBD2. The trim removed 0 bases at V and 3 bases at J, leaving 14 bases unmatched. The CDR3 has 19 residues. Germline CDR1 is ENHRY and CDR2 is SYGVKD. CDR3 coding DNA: TGTGCCATCAGTGAGTCGATGCGTTCCACTAGCGTTCACTACAATGAGCAGTTCTTC. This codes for CAISESMRSTSVHYNEQFF.

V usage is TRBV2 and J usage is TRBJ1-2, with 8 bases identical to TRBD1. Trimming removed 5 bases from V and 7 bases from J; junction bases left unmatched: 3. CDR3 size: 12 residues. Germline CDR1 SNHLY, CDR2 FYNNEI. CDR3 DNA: TGTGCCAGCAGTCTCAGGGGGCTTGGCTACACCTTC. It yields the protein CASSLRGLGYTF.

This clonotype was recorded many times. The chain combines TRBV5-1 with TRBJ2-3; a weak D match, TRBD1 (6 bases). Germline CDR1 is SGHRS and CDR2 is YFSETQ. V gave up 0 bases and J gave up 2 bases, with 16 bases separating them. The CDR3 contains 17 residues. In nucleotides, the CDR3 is TGCGCCAGCAGCTTGGCCCTGCGGTACAGGGACACAGATACGCAGTATTTT. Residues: CASSLALRYRDTDTQYF.

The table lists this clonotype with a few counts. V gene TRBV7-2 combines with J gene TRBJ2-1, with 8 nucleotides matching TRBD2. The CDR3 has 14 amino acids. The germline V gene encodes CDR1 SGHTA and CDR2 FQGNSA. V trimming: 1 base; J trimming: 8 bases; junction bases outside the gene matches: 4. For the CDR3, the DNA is TGTGCCAGCAGCTTAGTTAGCGGGAACGATGAGCAGTTCTTC. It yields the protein CASSLVSGNDEQFF.

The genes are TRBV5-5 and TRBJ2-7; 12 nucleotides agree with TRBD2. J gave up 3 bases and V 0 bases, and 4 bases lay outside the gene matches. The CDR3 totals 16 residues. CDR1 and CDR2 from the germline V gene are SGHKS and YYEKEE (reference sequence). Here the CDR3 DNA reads TGTGCCAGCAGCTTGGCGCTAGCGGGAGGGAACTACGAGCAGTACTTC. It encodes CASSLALAGGNYEQYF.

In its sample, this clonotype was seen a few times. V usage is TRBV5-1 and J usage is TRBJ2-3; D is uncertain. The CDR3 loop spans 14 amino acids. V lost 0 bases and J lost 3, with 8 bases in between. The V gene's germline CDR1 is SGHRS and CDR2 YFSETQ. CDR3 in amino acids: CASSLAQPTDTQYF. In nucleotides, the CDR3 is TGCGCCAGCAGCTTGGCCCAACCTACAGATACGCAGTATTTT.

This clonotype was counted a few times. CDR3 in DNA: TGTGCCACCAGTATGTTCGGTGAGCAGTTCTTC. The encoded protein is CATSMFGEQFF. The chain joins TRBV24-1 to TRBJ2-1; D not resolved. Germline CDR1 KGHDR, CDR2 SFDVKD. Deletions cut 6 bases from V and 9 bases from J, with 8 bases between. The CDR3 extends over 11 amino acids.

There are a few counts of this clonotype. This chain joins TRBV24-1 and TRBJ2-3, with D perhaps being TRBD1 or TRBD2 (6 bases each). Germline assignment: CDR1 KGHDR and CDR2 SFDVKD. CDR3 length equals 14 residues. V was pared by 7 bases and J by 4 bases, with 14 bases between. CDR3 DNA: TGTGCCACCAGGGATAATAGGGGGGCAGATACGCAGTATTTT. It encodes CATRDNRGADTQYF.

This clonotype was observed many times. The CDR3 loop reads CSVTRDTTYEQYF. The DNA for the CDR3 is TGCAGCGTTACCCGGGACACCACCTACGAGCAGTACTTC. The chain combines TRBV29-1 with TRBJ2-7, with D maybe TRBD1 (6 bases). Per germline, CDR1 SQVTM and CDR2 ANQGSEA. The length of the CDR3 is 13 residues. Trimming left V 5 bases short and J 2 bases short, with 13 bases between.

CDR3 DNA sequence: TGCAGCGTTGTAAGCTACAATGAGCAGTTCTTC. Translating gives CSVVSYNEQFF. This chain uses TRBV29-1 with TRBJ2-1; D unclear. The germline V gene has CDR1 SQVTM and CDR2 ANQGSEA. This CDR3 has 11 residues. Trimming left V 4 bases short and J 3 bases short, with 4 bases between.

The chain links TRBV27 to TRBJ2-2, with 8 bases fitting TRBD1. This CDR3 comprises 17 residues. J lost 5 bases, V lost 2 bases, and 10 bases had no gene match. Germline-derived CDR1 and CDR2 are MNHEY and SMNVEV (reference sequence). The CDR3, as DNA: TGTGCCAGCAGTTTACGGGTCCTCAGGGGGCCAACCGGGGAGCTGTTTTTT. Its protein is CASSLRVLRGPTGELFF.

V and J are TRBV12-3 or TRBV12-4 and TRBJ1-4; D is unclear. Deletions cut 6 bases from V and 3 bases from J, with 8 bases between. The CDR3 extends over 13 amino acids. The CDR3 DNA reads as TGTGCCAGCAGCCGGCCTGCTAATGAAAAACTGTTTTTT. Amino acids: CASSRPANEKLFF.

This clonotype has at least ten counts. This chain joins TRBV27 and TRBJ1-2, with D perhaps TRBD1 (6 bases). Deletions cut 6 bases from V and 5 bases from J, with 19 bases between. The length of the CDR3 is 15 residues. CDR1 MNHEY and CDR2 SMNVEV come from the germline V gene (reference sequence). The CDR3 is CASSSSLRTVYGYTF. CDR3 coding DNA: TGTGCCAGCAGCTCATCGTTGCGGACAGTTTATGGCTACACCTTC.

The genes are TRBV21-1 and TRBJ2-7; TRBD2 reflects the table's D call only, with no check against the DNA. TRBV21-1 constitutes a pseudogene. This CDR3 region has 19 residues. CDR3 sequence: CASSKGVRASGNKENEQYF. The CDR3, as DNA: TGTGCCAGCAGCAAGGGCGTACGGGCTAGCGGGAATAAGGAGAACGAGCAGTACTTC.

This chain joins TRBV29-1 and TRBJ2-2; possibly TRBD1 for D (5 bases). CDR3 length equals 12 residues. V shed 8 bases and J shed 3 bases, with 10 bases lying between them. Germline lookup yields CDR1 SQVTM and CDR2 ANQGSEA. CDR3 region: CSIFRDTGELFF. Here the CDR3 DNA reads TGCAGCATCTTCAGGGACACCGGGGAGCTGTTTTTT.

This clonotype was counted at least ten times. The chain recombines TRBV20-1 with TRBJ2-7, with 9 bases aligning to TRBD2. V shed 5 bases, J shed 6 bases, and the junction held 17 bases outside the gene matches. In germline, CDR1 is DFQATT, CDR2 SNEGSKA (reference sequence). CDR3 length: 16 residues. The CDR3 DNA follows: TGCAGTGCTGGACCTTCTGGACGGCGGGAGGGCCTCGAGCAGTACTTC. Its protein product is CSAGPSGRREGLEQYF.

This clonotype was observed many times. The CDR3 sequence is CASSQDRATGSSRGYTF. CDR3 nucleotides: TGCGCCAGCAGCCAAGATCGAGCGACAGGTAGCTCTCGGGGCTACACCTTC. The chain joins TRBV4-3 to TRBJ1-2, with a tentative D call TRBD1 (6 bases). Trimming removed 0 bases at V and 8 bases at J, with 22 bases between. The CDR3 is 17 amino acids. Germline V gene lookup returns CDR1 LGHNA and CDR2 YSLEER.

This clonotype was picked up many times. CDR3 DNA: TGTGCCAGCACTGCAGGACTAGCGGGAGTCCTGAGCGAGCAGTACTTC. It is translated as CASTAGLAGVLSEQYF. This chain links TRBV2 with TRBJ2-7, with 13 bases matching TRBD2. CDR1 SNHLY and CDR2 FYNNEI come from the germline V gene. V was pared by 7 bases and J by 6 bases, with 12 bases of the junction left unmatched. The CDR3 has 16 amino acids.

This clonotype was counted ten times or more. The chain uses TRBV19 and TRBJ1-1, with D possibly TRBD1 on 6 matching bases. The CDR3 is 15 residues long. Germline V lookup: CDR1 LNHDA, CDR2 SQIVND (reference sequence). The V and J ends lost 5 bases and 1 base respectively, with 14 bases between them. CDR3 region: CASSPETGPNTEAFF. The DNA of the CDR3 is TGTGCCAGTAGTCCAGAGACAGGCCCGAACACTGAAGCTTTCTTT.

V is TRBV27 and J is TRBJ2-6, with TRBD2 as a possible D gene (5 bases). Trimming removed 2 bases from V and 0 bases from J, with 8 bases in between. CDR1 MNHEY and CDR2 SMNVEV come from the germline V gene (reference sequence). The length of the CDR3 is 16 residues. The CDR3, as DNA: TGTGCCAGCAGTTTAGAGGGCGGCTCTGGGGCCAACGTCCTGACTTTC. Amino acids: CASSLEGGSGANVLTF. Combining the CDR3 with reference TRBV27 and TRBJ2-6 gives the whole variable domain EAQVTQNPRYLITVTGKKLTVTCSQNMNHEYMSWYRQDPGLGLRQIYYSMNVEVTDKGDVPEGYKVSRKEKRNFPLILESPSPNQTSLYFCASSLEGGSGANVLTFGAGSRLTVL.

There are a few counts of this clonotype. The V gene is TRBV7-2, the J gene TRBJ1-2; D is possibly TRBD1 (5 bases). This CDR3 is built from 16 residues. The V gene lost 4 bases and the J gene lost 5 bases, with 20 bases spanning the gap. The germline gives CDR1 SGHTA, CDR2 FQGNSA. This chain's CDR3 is CASSSWTNPSLYGYTF. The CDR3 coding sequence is TGTGCCAGCAGCTCCTGGACAAATCCTAGCCTTTATGGCTACACCTTC.

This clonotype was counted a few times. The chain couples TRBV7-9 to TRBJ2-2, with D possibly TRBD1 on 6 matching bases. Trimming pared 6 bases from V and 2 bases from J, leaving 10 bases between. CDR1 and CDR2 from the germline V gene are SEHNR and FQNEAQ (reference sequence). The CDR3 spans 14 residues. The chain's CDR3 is CASRLQGNTGELFF. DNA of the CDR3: TGTGCCAGCAGGCTACAGGGTAACACCGGGGAGCTGTTTTTT.